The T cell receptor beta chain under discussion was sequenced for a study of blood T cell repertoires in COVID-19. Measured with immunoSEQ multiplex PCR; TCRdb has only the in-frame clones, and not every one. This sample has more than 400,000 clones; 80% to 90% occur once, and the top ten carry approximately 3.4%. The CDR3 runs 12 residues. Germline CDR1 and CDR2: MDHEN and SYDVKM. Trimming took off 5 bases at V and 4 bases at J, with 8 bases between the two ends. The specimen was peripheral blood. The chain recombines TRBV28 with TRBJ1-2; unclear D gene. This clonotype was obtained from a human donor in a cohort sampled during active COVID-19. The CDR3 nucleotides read TGTGCCAGCAGTAGACGGAGCTATGGCTACACCTTC. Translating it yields CASSRRSYGYTF.